These 24 T cell receptor beta chains were all obtained from the same sample, sequenced in a study of blood T cell repertoires in COVID-19. Sequencing was performed with immunoSEQ multiplex PCR; in TCRdb, only in-frame clones are kept and a portion is missing. The data show about 270,000 clones, with around 90% seen just once and around 2.1% held by the top ten. What was sequenced was peripheral blood. Source of these receptors: a man over 45 with acute or convalescent COVID-19.

The chain has TRBV2 and TRBJ2-2; 9 bases match TRBD1. The CDR3 has 15 residues. The germline CDR1 and CDR2 sequences are SNHLY and FYNNEI. Losses at the gene ends were 4 bases for V and 4 bases for J; bases not matched to a gene: 4. Here the CDR3 DNA reads TGTGCCAGCAGTGTGGCGACAGGGGGCACCGGGGAGCTGTTTTTT. This encodes CASSVATGGTGELFF.

Only a few counts were recorded for this clone. V is TRBV5-5 and J is TRBJ1-1; D is undetermined. Germline CDR1 SGHKS, CDR2 YYEKEE (reference sequence). This CDR3 region has 12 residues. V lost 6 bases, J lost 12 bases, and 18 bases lay in between. CDR3 sequence (DNA): TGTGCCAGCACCCCCGACCGGGAGAGGACTTTCTTT. Encoded protein: CASTPDRERTFF.

The rearrangement joins TRBV5-1 to TRBJ2-7, with 8 positions matching TRBD1. Trimming cost V 6 bases and J 4 bases; bases outside gene matches: 9. The CDR3 spans 14 residues. The V gene's germline CDR1 is SGHRS and CDR2 YFSETQ. CDR3 loop: CASNQGTGSYEQYF. The CDR3, as DNA: TGCGCCAGCAACCAGGGGACAGGTTCTTACGAGCAGTACTTC.

J is TRBJ2-3 and V is TRBV10-1; D ambiguous. Germline CDR1 is WNHNN and CDR2 is SYGVQD (reference sequence). V shed 5 bases and J shed 6 bases, with 15 bases lying between them. This CDR3 is built from 14 residues. This CDR3 reads CASSIYGREDTQYF. The DNA for the CDR3 is TGCGCCAGCAGTATCTATGGTCGCGAGGATACGCAGTATTTT.

The chain is built from TRBV12-5 and TRBJ2-1, with 8 bases that match TRBD2. V trimming: 5 bases; J trimming: 5 bases; junction bases outside the gene matches: 8. This CDR3 contains 15 residues. CDR1 is LGHNT and CDR2 is FRNRAP in the germline V gene. In nucleotides, the CDR3 is TGTGCTAGTGGTCCCAGGCGGACTAGCCACAATGAGCAGTTCTTC. This encodes CASGPRRTSHNEQFF.

A single count supports this clone. This chain uses TRBV5-1 with TRBJ2-5, with 11 positions matching TRBD2. V was clipped by 1 base and J by 3 bases; unmatched bases: 5. The CDR3 totals 16 residues. Germline V gives CDR1 SGHRS, CDR2 YFSETQ. The DNA of the CDR3 is TGCGCCAGCAGCTTGCCCGCTAGCGGGGGGAAAGAGACCCAGTACTTC. Translation: CASSLPASGGKETQYF.

The CDR3 loop is CASRPQGDQPQHF. The CDR3 nucleotides read TGTGCCAGCAGACCGCAGGGGGATCAGCCCCAGCATTTT. V and J are TRBV7-9 and TRBJ1-5; TRBD1 matches 7 bases. V gave up 6 bases and J gave up 5 bases; unmatched junction bases: 4. The CDR3 runs 13 residues. Germline-derived CDR1 and CDR2 are SEHNR and FQNEAQ (reference sequence).

Comment on this clone: Mismatch with germline at one junction end may stem from a read error. This sequence joins TRBV7-9 and TRBJ2-3; D is ambiguous. The germline gives CDR1 SEHNR, CDR2 FQNEAQ (reference sequence). The CDR3 is 14 amino acids. CDR3 nucleotide sequence: TGTGCCAGCAGTTTAGCCTTACACACAGATACGCAGTATTTT. Residues: CASSLALHTDTQYF.

The chain carries TRBV2 and TRBJ2-3, with TRBD1 as a possible D gene (6 bases). Germline-derived CDR1 and CDR2 are SNHLY and FYNNEI. Trimming removed 6 bases from V and 4 bases from J, with 11 bases in between. The CDR3 is 13 amino acids. This CDR3 reads CASRIQGADTQYF. The CDR3 DNA sequence: TGTGCCAGCAGAATACAGGGAGCAGATACGCAGTATTTT.

The chain combines TRBV11-2 with TRBJ2-7, with D perhaps matching TRBD2 (5 bases). The germline gives CDR1 SGHAT, CDR2 FQNNGV. This CDR3 has 11 amino acids. V lost 6 bases, J lost 4 bases, and 7 bases lay in between. DNA for the CDR3: TGTGCCAGCAGAAGAGGGTACGAGCAGTACTTC. Translating it yields CASRRGYEQYF.

This chain links TRBV3-1 (or the pseudogene TRBV3-2) with TRBJ1-2; D gene unclear. CDR1 LGHDT and CDR2 YNNKEL come from the germline V gene (reference sequence). This CDR3 has 17 residues. Trimming took 1 base from V and 4 from J, leaving 19 bases between them. CDR3 loop: CASSQGGTGDFFYGYTF. CDR3 in DNA: TGTGCCAGCAGCCAAGGGGGTACGGGAGACTTCTTCTATGGCTACACCTTC.

This clone was seen a single time. This chain uses TRBV20-1 with TRBJ1-2, with no clear D. CDR3 length: 13 amino acids. Germline V gene sequence: CDR1 DFQATT, CDR2 SNEGSKA (reference sequence). V was trimmed by 3 bases and J by 0 bases, leaving 8 bases between them. CDR3 sequence: CSASTEANYGYTF. Here the CDR3 DNA reads TGCAGTGCTAGTACCGAGGCTAACTATGGCTACACCTTC.

The V call is TRBV24-1, the J call TRBJ2-2, with 7 bases matching TRBD1. Trimming took 1 base from V and 2 from J; bases not matched to a gene: 3. Germline assignment: CDR1 KGHDR and CDR2 SFDVKD. This CDR3 contains 16 residues. The CDR3 protein is CATSDFGQENTGELFF. The CDR3 DNA follows: TGTGCCACCAGTGATTTTGGACAGGAAAACACCGGGGAGCTGTTTTTT.

The chain is built from TRBV19 and TRBJ2-1; TRBD2 matches 8 bases. The junction had 9 bases not matched to a gene; V was cut back by 5 bases and J by 9 bases. Germline-derived CDR1 and CDR2 are LNHDA and SQIVND (reference sequence). The CDR3 covers 14 residues. The CDR3 loop is CASSSGGRGLEQFF. CDR3 bases: TGTGCCAGTAGTTCGGGGGGGCGCGGCCTTGAGCAGTTCTTC.

In its sample, this clone was seen a few times. This chain connects TRBV7-8 to TRBJ2-7, with TRBD1 as a possible D gene (5 bases). Trimming left V 6 bases short and J 5 bases short, with 20 bases between. This CDR3 spans 15 amino acids. Germline values: CDR1 SGHVS, CDR2 FQNEAQ. This CDR3 reads CASSTLLSPGNEQYF. Written as DNA, the CDR3 is TGTGCCAGCAGTACTCTACTGAGCCCAGGGAACGAGCAGTACTTC.

The V call is TRBV11-3, the J call TRBJ2-1, with 15 bases aligning to TRBD2. CDR3 length: 15 residues. Germline CDR1 is SGHNT and CDR2 is YENEEA. The V and J ends lost 5 bases and 6 bases, in that order; junction bases with no gene match: 2. CDR3 bases: TGTGCCAGCAGCGGGACTAGCGGGGGGACCAATGAGCAGTTCTTC. This translates into CASSGTSGGTNEQFF.

This clone was observed once. This CDR3 is CSVAGLVGLYEQYF. CDR3 sequence (DNA): TGCAGCGTTGCTGGACTAGTTGGGCTCTACGAGCAGTACTTC. The chain couples TRBV29-1 to TRBJ2-7, with 7 bases aligning to TRBD2. This CDR3 has 14 residues. From germline, CDR1 is SQVTM and CDR2 ANQGSEA. The V and J ends lost 4 bases and 3 bases, in that order; junction bases with no gene match: 9.

V usage is TRBV6-5 and J usage is TRBJ1-1; tentatively, D is TRBD1 (6 bases). V was shortened by 6 bases and J by 0 bases, with 14 bases between the two germline ends. This CDR3 contains 15 residues. Germline CDR1 MNHEY, CDR2 SVGAGI. CDR3 in DNA: TGTGCCAGCAGACACCGGACAGCCCTGAACACTGAAGCTTTCTTT. Its protein is CASRHRTALNTEAFF.

The chain couples TRBV7-2 to TRBJ1-3; no clear D. The CDR3 contains 15 residues. Germline V gene data show CDR1 as SGHTA and CDR2 as FQGNSA. The ends were cut back, 5 bases at V and 0 bases at J, with 11 bases in the middle. The CDR3 nucleotides are TGTGCCAGCAGCATGCATAGCCGCTCTGGAAACACCATATATTTT. It is translated as CASSMHSRSGNTIYF.

This chain uses TRBV3-1 (or the pseudogene TRBV3-2) with TRBJ2-1; unclear D gene. The germline gives CDR1 LGHDT, CDR2 YNNKEL (reference sequence). The CDR3 sequence is 13 residues long. Between the trimmed V and J ends, which lost 4 bases and 9 bases, there was a span of 13 bases. The CDR3 is CASSPSALSEQFF. For the CDR3, the DNA is TGTGCCAGCAGCCCCTCTGCCCTCAGTGAGCAGTTCTTC.

V and J are TRBV9 and TRBJ2-1; TRBD1 agrees at 7 bases. Germline V gives CDR1 SGDLS, CDR2 YYNGEE. The CDR3 spans 13 residues. The V gene end was trimmed by 3 bases and the J gene end by 6 bases; junction bases not matched to a gene: 3. The DNA of the CDR3 is TGTGCCAGCAGCGAAGGGGGCTTCAATGAGCAGTTCTTC. Translating it yields CASSEGGFNEQFF.

The J gene is TRBJ1-3, the V gene TRBV30, with 10 bases identical to TRBD1. CDR3 length equals 15 residues. V trimming: 2 bases; J trimming: 6 bases; junction bases outside the gene matches: 7. Per germline, CDR1 GTSNPN and CDR2 SVGIG (reference sequence). The CDR3 bases are TGTGCCTGGAGTCTTCCGGGACAGGGGCTAAACACCATATATTTT. It codes for CAWSLPGQGLNTIYF.

This chain links TRBV5-4 with TRBJ2-5; D gene uncertain. V was cut by 2 bases and J by 2 bases, with 7 bases left in between. Germline V CDR1 and CDR2: SGHNT, YYREEE (reference sequence). This CDR3 has 13 amino acids. The CDR3 nucleotides read TGTGCCAGCAGCTTTTCACGGCAAGAGACCCAGTACTTC. Translating gives CASSFSRQETQYF.

V gene TRBV2 combines with J gene TRBJ1-5, with 9 nucleotides matching TRBD1. This CDR3 has 16 residues. Germline-derived CDR1 and CDR2 are SNHLY and FYNNEI. V gave up 3 bases and J gave up 5 bases; unmatched junction bases: 8. The CDR3 spells CASSDPTGGHYQPQHF. The CDR3 bases are TGTGCCAGCAGTGATCCTACAGGGGGCCACTATCAGCCCCAGCATTTT.